What follows describes a single T cell receptor (beta chain). The CDR3 is 16 residues long. The germline gives CDR1 SGHDT, CDR2 YYEEEE. Losses at the gene ends were 3 bases for V and 4 bases for J; bases not matched to a gene: 9. This entry is derived from a study of patients and donors after allogeneic stem cell transplantation. TCRdb analysed the RT-PCR reads with MiXCR anew, one entry per CDR3 protein. Among about 960,000 distinct CDR3 sequences listed, around 17% were seen once. The rearrangement uses TRBV5-6 and TRBJ2-1; TRBD2 matches 8 bases. This clonotype was sampled from a human donor who was either an allogeneic HSCT recipient or a stem cell or donor lymphocyte infusion donor (not recorded which). It is not recorded whose cells these are; they may come from a transplant donor. Sequencing used blood, either unsorted or a sorted T cell fraction (not recorded which). The CDR3 protein is CASSSGGDRRYNEQFF. CDR3 in DNA: TGTGCCAGCAGCTCGGGGGGGGACCGTCGGTACAATGAGCAGTTCTTC.